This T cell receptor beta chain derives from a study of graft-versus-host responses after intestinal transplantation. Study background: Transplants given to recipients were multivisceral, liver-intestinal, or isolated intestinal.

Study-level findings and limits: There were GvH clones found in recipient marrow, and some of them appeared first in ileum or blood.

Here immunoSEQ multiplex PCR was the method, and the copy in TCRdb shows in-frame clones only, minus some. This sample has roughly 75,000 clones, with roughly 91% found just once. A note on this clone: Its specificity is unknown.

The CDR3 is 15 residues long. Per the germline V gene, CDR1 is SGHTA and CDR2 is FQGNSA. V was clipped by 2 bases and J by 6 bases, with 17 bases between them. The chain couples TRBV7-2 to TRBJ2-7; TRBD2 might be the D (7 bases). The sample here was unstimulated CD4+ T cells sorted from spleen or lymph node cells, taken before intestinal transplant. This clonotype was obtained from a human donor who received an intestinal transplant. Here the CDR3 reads CASSLTVGGRGEQYF. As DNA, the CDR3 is TGTGCCAGCAGCTTAACGGTAGGGGGGAGGGGCGAGCAGTACTTC.